This T cell receptor beta chain was captured by sequencing in a study of immune evolution from preneoplasia to lung adenocarcinoma. For the study at large: HLA loss of heterozygosity: about 7% AIS, about 15% MIA, approximately 35% ADC, none AAH.

On this clone itself: Its antigen is as yet unknown.

The ends lost 7 bases at V and 4 bases at J; junction bases unmatched: 10. This CDR3 spans 15 amino acids. Per germline, CDR1 LGHNT and CDR2 FRNRAP. Sequencing used immunoSEQ multiplex PCR; TCRdb keeps in-frame clones, though not all of them. The repertoire holds under 11,000 clones, with around 79% as singletons. Between the mid-2010s and the late 2010s, patients underwent resection in Japan or China. Findings of the study overall: From normal lung to invasive adenocarcinoma, top clone frequencies appeared to decrease. Compared with EGFR-mutant or double wild-type lesions, KRAS-mutant nodules were more clonal.

The J gene is TRBJ2-1, the V gene TRBV12-5, with TRBD2 identical over 7 bases. Sequencing was carried out using FFPE minimally invasive lung adenocarcinoma tissue. This receptor was taken from a person aged 60-80 years with lung adenocarcinoma. CDR3 sequence: CASASSGKSYNEQFF. The CDR3 coding sequence is TGTGCTAGTGCCTCAAGCGGGAAAAGTTACAATGAGCAGTTCTTC.